The 24 T cell receptor beta chains below all came from one sample that was sequenced in a study of shared clonotypes between healthy human individuals. Generated by immunoSEQ multiplex PCR, the TCRdb table keeps only in-frame clones and is missing some. The sample carries over a million clones, roughly 96% recorded once. Sequenced sample: naive CD4+ T cells sorted from blood. The subset here: CD45RA+ positively selected. The receptors originated from a man aged 25 to 45 in good health.

The chain combines TRBV16 with TRBJ2-7; 13 nucleotides line up with TRBD2. The CDR3 runs to 18 residues. V shed 8 bases, J shed 0 bases, and the junction held 13 bases outside the gene matches. Germline V gene sequence: CDR1 KGHSY, CDR2 FQNENV. CDR3 region: CASGAGSGLAGLSYEQYF. CDR3 coding DNA: TGTGCCAGCGGTGCGGGGTCGGGACTAGCGGGACTCTCCTACGAGCAGTACTTC.

The rearrangement joins TRBV5-4 to TRBJ2-7; D not resolved. V lost 8 bases and J 2 bases, leaving 17 bases between the germline ends. This CDR3 has 14 amino acids. Germline V CDR1 and CDR2: SGHNT, YYREEE (reference sequence). CDR3 loop: CASGRQTLPYEQYF. The CDR3 DNA sequence: TGTGCCAGTGGTCGGCAGACGTTACCCTACGAGCAGTACTTC.

The chain combines TRBV6-1 with TRBJ2-7; a weak D match, TRBD2 (5 bases). Per germline, CDR1 MNHNS and CDR2 SASEGT. The CDR3 has 14 residues. Trimming pared 8 bases from V and 4 bases from J, leaving 18 bases between. The CDR3, as DNA: TGTGCCAGCCGGCGCGGGCCCGGCTCATACGAGCAGTACTTC. It specifies CASRRGPGSYEQYF.

The V gene is TRBV5-1, the J gene TRBJ1-2; D might be TRBD1 (6 bases). CDR3 size: 15 residues. Trimming took 0 bases from V and 8 from J, leaving 17 bases between them. Germline-derived CDR1 and CDR2 are SGHRS and YFSETQ. The CDR3 is CASSLAGVRGEGYTF. In DNA form, the CDR3 reads TGCGCCAGCAGCTTGGCAGGGGTCAGGGGAGAGGGCTACACCTTC. Full variable domain (outside the CDR3, taken from reference TRBV5-1 and TRBJ1-2): KAGVTQTPRYLIKTRGQQVTLSCSPISGHRSVSWYQQTPGQGLQFLFEYFSETQRNKGNFPGRFSGRQFSNSRSEMNVSTLELGDSALYLCASSLAGVRGEGYTFGSGTRLTVV.

Of note for this clone: The same CDR3 also results from other DNA sequences found in this sample. V and J are TRBV4-3 and TRBJ1-2, with TRBD1 as a possible D gene (5 bases). The CDR3 has 17 residues. Trimming removed 0 bases at V and 5 bases at J, with 19 bases between. Germline lookup yields CDR1 LGHNA and CDR2 YSLEER. CDR3 loop: CASSQEHGGVLGYGYTF. CDR3 bases: TGCGCCAGCAGCCAAGAACACGGAGGGGTCCTTGGGTATGGCTACACCTTC.

A remark on this clone: This CDR3 is also generated by other DNA sequences in the sample. The genes are TRBV2 and TRBJ2-7; 7 bases are shared with TRBD1. This CDR3 region has 13 residues. J was trimmed by 4 bases and V by 5 bases; bases with no gene match: 5. The germline gives CDR1 SNHLY, CDR2 FYNNEI. The CDR3 DNA reads as TGTGCCAGCAGTCGACAGGGCTCGTACGAGCAGTACTTC. Amino acid sequence: CASSRQGSYEQYF.

The chain uses TRBV15 and TRBJ2-1, with TRBD2 identical over 9 bases. CDR3 length equals 17 residues. Germline-derived CDR1 and CDR2 are LNHNV and YYDKDF (reference sequence). V was clipped by 1 base and J by 6 bases; unmatched bases: 10. CDR3 coding DNA: TGTGCCACCAGCAGAGGAGGGGCTAGCGGGACTTCCAATGAGCAGTTCTTC. This codes for CATSRGGASGTSNEQFF. The variable domain in full, with the rest retrieved from reference TRBV15 and TRBJ2-1, is DAMVIQNPRYQVTQFGKPVTLSCSQTLNHNVMYWYQQKSSQAPKLLFHYYDKDFNNEADTPDNFQSRRPNTSFCFLDIRSPGLGDTAMYLCATSRGGASGTSNEQFFGPGTRLTVL.

The rearrangement links TRBV7-3 to TRBJ2-7; 7 bases are shared with TRBD2. V lost 5 bases, J lost 1 base, and 8 bases stayed unmatched. The CDR3 has 15 residues. Germline V gene sequence: CDR1 SGHTA, CDR2 FQGTGA. In nucleotides, the CDR3 is TGTGCCAGCAGCCGAGCGGGAAAAGGATCCTACGAGCAGTACTTC. Translated, it gives CASSRAGKGSYEQYF.

The chain employs TRBV27 and TRBJ2-1; no reliable D call. CDR3 length equals 16 residues. V shed 5 bases and J shed 1 base, with 15 bases lying between them. The germline CDR1 and CDR2 sequences are MNHEY and SMNVEV (reference sequence). CDR3: CASSTYVKGSYNEQFF. The CDR3 nucleotides are TGTGCCAGCAGTACTTATGTTAAAGGGTCCTACAATGAGCAGTTCTTC.

Notes on this clone: Other DNA sequences within the sample encode an identical CDR3. In DNA, the CDR3 is TGCAGCGTCCTTACAGGGAACTATGGCTACACCTTC. It codes for CSVLTGNYGYTF. The genes are TRBV29-1 and TRBJ1-2, with D maybe TRBD1 (6 bases). CDR3 length: 12 amino acids. V lost 6 bases, J lost 2 bases, and 10 bases lay in between. Germline assignment: CDR1 SQVTM and CDR2 ANQGSEA.

Written as DNA, the CDR3 is TGTGCCAGCAGTGAGAGCGGGAGGGCCGGGGAGCTGTTTTTT. As protein: CASSESGRAGELFF. This chain joins TRBV25-1 and TRBJ2-2; 10 bases are shared with TRBD2. The germline gives CDR1 MGHDK, CDR2 SYGVNS. The CDR3 has 14 residues. Trimming cost V 3 bases and J 6 bases; bases outside gene matches: 1.

The rearrangement joins TRBV5-4 to TRBJ1-2, with D uncertain. Between the trimmed V and J ends, which lost 2 bases and 4 bases, there was a span of 15 bases. Germline CDR1 reads SGHNT; CDR2 reads YYREEE (reference sequence). The CDR3 consists of 15 residues. CDR3 amino acids: CASSFDHSSLYGYTF. In DNA, the CDR3 is TGTGCCAGCAGCTTTGACCATTCAAGTCTCTATGGCTACACCTTC.

The chain uses TRBV5-1 and TRBJ2-2; TRBD2 matches at 9 bases. With V trimmed by 1 base and J by 1 base, 2 bases remained unmatched. Germline CDR1 reads SGHRS; CDR2 reads YFSETQ. The CDR3 loop spans 16 amino acids. For the CDR3, the DNA is TGCGCCAGCAGCTTGCTAGCGGGAATGAACACCGGGGAGCTGTTTTTT. Protein product: CASSLLAGMNTGELFF. Full variable domain (remainder filled in from reference TRBV5-1 and TRBJ2-2): KAGVTQTPRYLIKTRGQQVTLSCSPISGHRSVSWYQQTPGQGLQFLFEYFSETQRNKGNFPGRFSGRQFSNSRSEMNVSTLELGDSALYLCASSLLAGMNTGELFFGEGSRLTVL.

Details on this clone: Other DNA sequences in this sample translate to the same CDR3. The gene calls are TRBV7-2 and TRBJ1-4; no reliable D call. Germline V gene lookup returns CDR1 SGHTA and CDR2 FQGNSA. This CDR3 has 15 amino acids. The V end lost 1 base, the J end lost 0 bases, and 6 bases lay between the germline ends. The CDR3 loop reads CASSLGPATNEKLFF. Here the CDR3 DNA reads TGTGCCAGCAGCTTAGGGCCGGCAACTAATGAAAAACTGTTTTTT.

The chain links TRBV29-1 to TRBJ1-4; D remains ambiguous. Germline V CDR1 and CDR2: SQVTM, ANQGSEA. The CDR3 is made up of 13 amino acids. V was clipped by 5 bases and J by 0 bases, with 7 bases between them. Written as DNA, the CDR3 is TGCAGCGTTCGGGCGGCAACTAATGAAAAACTGTTTTTT. Translating it yields CSVRAATNEKLFF.

The chain recombines TRBV7-9 with TRBJ1-5; TRBD1 matches at 8 bases. Trimming took 3 bases from V and 2 from J; bases not matched to a gene: 12. The CDR3 has 18 residues. The germline CDR1 and CDR2 sequences are SEHNR and FQNEAQ (reference sequence). The CDR3 reads CASSFWGAPGQGNQPQHF. In DNA form, the CDR3 reads TGTGCCAGCAGCTTTTGGGGTGCACCGGGACAGGGCAATCAGCCCCAGCATTTT.

CDR3 coding DNA: TGTGCCAGCAGTCCCTGGGACAGGAACTATGGCTACACCTTC. Translating it yields CASSPWDRNYGYTF. The gene calls are TRBV28 and TRBJ1-2; 8 nucleotides align to TRBD1. CDR1 is MDHEN and CDR2 is SYDVKM in the germline V gene. The ends lost 5 bases at V and 2 bases at J; junction bases unmatched: 4. The CDR3 covers 14 residues.

The chain uses TRBV9 and TRBJ2-3; the match to TRBD1 covers 7 bases. The J segment lost 8 bases and the V segment lost 6 bases, leaving 6 bases of the junction unmatched. The CDR3 runs 12 residues. Germline CDR1 is SGDLS and CDR2 is YYNGEE. CDR3 loop: CASTRTGSTQYF. CDR3 coding DNA: TGTGCCAGCACGAGGACAGGCAGTACGCAGTATTTT. Combining the CDR3 with reference TRBV9 and TRBJ2-3 gives the whole variable domain DSGVTQTPKHLITATGQRVTLRCSPRSGDLSVYWYQQSLDQGLQFLIQYYNGEERAKGNILERFSAQQFPDLHSELNLSSLELGDSALYFCASTRTGSTQYFGPGTRLTVL.

The chain couples TRBV11-2 to TRBJ1-2; D may be TRBD1 (6 bases). CDR3 length: 15 amino acids. Germline assignment: CDR1 SGHAT and CDR2 FQNNGV. Trimming cost V 1 base and J 1 base, with 10 bases left between them. The CDR3 DNA reads TGTGCCAGCAGCTTAGGGGGGCCCGTTAACTATGGCTACACCTTC. Its protein is CASSLGGPVNYGYTF.

With respect to this clone: Different DNA sequences within this sample yield the same CDR3. The chain is built from TRBV28 and TRBJ2-3; D is undetermined. The CDR3 totals 12 residues. V was shortened by 6 bases and J by 2 bases, with 6 bases between the two germline ends. The germline V gene has CDR1 MDHEN and CDR2 SYDVKM. CDR3 protein: CASSPPTDTQYF. In DNA form, the CDR3 reads TGTGCCAGCAGCCCGCCCACAGATACGCAGTATTTT.

The V gene is TRBV7-9, the J gene TRBJ2-3, with a tentative D call TRBD1 (5 bases). The CDR3 contains 15 residues. V dropped 2 bases and J dropped 4 bases, with 13 bases sitting between them. Per germline, CDR1 SEHNR and CDR2 FQNEAQ (reference sequence). The CDR3 protein is CASSLSVRVADTQYF. In DNA form, the CDR3 reads TGTGCCAGCAGCTTATCTGTCAGGGTGGCAGATACGCAGTATTTT.

The chain joins TRBV5-1 to TRBJ1-2; unclear D gene. The V and J ends lost 7 bases and 7 bases respectively, with 14 bases between them. CDR1 SGHRS and CDR2 YFSETQ come from the germline V gene. The CDR3 contains 12 residues. Here the CDR3 DNA reads TGCGCCAGCTCCGAGGGTATTTTTGGCTACACCTTC. As protein: CASSEGIFGYTF.

The rearrangement joins TRBV19 to TRBJ2-5; D ambiguous. There are 11 residues in the CDR3. Trimming took off 5 bases at V and 3 bases at J, with 4 bases between the two ends. Germline CDR1 is LNHDA and CDR2 is SQIVND (reference sequence). The CDR3 coding sequence is TGTGCCAGTAGTCGGGAAGAGACCCAGTACTTC. Protein product: CASSREETQYF.

The chain is built from TRBV19 and TRBJ1-2; possible D gene TRBD1, 6 bases. The CDR3 extends over 13 amino acids. Germline V CDR1 and CDR2: LNHDA, SQIVND (reference sequence). Trimming left V 1 base short and J 7 bases short, with 10 bases between. As DNA, the CDR3 is TGTGCCAGTAGTATAGGGACAGTTCCTGGCTACACCTTC. Encoded protein: CASSIGTVPGYTF. The variable domain in full, with the rest retrieved from reference TRBV19 and TRBJ1-2, is DGGITQSPKYLFRKEGQNVTLSCEQNLNHDAMYWYRQDPGQGLRLIYYSQIVNDFQKGDIAEGYSVSREKKESFPLTVTSAQKNPTAFYLCASSIGTVPGYTFGSGTRLTVV.